This TCR beta chain emerged from a study of cytomegalovirus exposure and HLA in healthy donors (dated by TCRdb to 2016 to 2017). Study-level background: According to a later analysis, one platform produced both the 110 or so validation repertoires and the roughly 640 repertoires of the first cohort. The study aimed to test whether cataloging public T cell receptors could reveal signatures of past pathogen exposure. Besides the first cohort of roughly 660 subjects, a separate validation cohort made up of 120 or so different subjects was used. High-throughput TCR immunosequencing, statistical association of individual TCRs with disease status, and machine learning were combined to predict cytomegalovirus infection status. What the authors observed across the whole study: Three of the identified cytomegalovirus-associated TCR beta chains were confirmed in vitro to be specific for cytomegalovirus antigens. All 120 or so repertoires were used to score co-occurrence in the validation cohort in a later analysis, because that analysis had no HLA typing for the cohort. Of the cluster scores, around 95% were above 0 in a later analysis, which found that TCRs clustered in the first cohort also tended to co-occur in the approximately 110 validation repertoires. A total of 164 TCR beta chains were listed by the study as associated with cytomegalovirus. According to the authors, the approach could potentially be generalized to other disease states and immunological phenotypes. Most TCR sequences were seen in very few donors, while some public TCRs were found in many individuals. The classifier was reported to diagnose cytomegalovirus status with high specificity and sensitivity in both the original and validation cohorts.

Separate from the approximately 730-subject first cohort, the validation cohort of around 130 subjects was the group to which the donors belonged. Library method: the immunoSEQ multiplex PCR assay. The study's own analysis went as follows. A statistical classification framework was built for diagnosing cytomegalovirus status from the catalog of TCR beta chain sequences. TCRdb stores this immuneACCESS table with in-frame sequences only. Part of the clones is absent; in the studies checked, under half of the shortfall reflects unresolved V genes, and no reason is known for the rest. V and J calls and clone size are copied from that table; D and trimming were computed from the DNA. The sample yields 120,000 to 150,000 clones; about nine tenths were counted once. The top ten clones comprise 3.5% to 5% of the sample. Trimming at the junction amounts to 7 bases on V and 7 bases on J, and the germline ends lie 14 bases apart. The CDR3 measures 11 amino acids from cysteine to phenylalanine. The entry retains the CDR3 DNA only, 33 bases that are in frame from base 1. The germline V gene (reference sequence) provides CDR1 DFQATT and CDR2 SNEGSKA.

For this clone: Its antigen has not been determined. Base-call qualities are not available, and no considerably larger clone is one nucleotide away.

The chain is assembled from TRBV20-1 and TRBJ2-7; matching of 5 bases hints at TRBD1 as the D gene. Material for sequencing was PBMCs. The receptor's source is a young man in good health and CMV-seropositive. In nucleotide form, the sequence is TGCAGTGTGCCTCCTTACAGGGAGCAGTACTTC. It translates to CSVPPYREQYF.